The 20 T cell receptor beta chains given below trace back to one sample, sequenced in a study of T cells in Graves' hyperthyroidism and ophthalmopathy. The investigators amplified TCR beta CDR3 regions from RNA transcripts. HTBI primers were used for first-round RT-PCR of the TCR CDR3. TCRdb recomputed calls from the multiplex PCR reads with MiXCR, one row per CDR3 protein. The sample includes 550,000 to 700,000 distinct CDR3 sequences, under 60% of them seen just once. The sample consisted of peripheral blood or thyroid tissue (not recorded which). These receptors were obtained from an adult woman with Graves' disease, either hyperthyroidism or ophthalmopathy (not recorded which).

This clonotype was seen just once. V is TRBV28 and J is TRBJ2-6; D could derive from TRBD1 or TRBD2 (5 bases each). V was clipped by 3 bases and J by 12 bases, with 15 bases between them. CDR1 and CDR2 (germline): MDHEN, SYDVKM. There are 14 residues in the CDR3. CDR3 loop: CASSFPGEGPVLTF. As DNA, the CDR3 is TGTGCCAGCAGTTTCCCCGGTGAGGGGCCCGTCCTGACTTTC.

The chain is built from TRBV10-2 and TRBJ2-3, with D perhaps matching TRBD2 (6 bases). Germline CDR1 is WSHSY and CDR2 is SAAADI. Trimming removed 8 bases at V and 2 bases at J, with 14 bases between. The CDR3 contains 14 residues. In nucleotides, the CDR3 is TGCGCCAGCCTCTCGGAGGGCCTCACAGATACGCAGTATTTT. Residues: CASLSEGLTDTQYF.

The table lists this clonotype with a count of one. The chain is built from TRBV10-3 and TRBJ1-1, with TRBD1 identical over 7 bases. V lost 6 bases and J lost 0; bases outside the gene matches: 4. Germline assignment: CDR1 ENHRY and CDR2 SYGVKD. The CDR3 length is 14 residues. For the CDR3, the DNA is TGTGCCATCAGGCTGGGACAGATGAACACTGAAGCTTTCTTT. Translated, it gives CAIRLGQMNTEAFF.

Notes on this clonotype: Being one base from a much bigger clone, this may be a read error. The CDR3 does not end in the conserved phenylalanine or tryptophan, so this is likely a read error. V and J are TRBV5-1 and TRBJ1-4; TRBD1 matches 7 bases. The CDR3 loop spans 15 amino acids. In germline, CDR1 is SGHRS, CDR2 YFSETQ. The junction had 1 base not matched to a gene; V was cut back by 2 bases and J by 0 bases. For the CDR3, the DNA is TGCGCCAGCAGCTTCGGACAGGCAACTAATGAAAAACTGTTTCTT. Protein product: CASSFGQATNEKLFL.

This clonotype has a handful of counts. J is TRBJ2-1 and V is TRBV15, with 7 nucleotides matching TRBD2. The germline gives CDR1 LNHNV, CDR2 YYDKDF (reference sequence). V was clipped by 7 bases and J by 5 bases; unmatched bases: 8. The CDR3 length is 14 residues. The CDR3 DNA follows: TGTGCCACCAATGGAGGGAGGGCGGACAATGAGCAGTTCTTC. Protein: CATNGGRADNEQFF.

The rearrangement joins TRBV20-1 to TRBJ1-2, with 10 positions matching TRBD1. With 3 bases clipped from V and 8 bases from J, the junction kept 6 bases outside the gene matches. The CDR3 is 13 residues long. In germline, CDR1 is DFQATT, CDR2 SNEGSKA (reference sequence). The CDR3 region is CSASDRGLRGYTF. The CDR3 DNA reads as TGCAGTGCTAGCGACAGGGGGCTACGCGGCTACACCTTC.

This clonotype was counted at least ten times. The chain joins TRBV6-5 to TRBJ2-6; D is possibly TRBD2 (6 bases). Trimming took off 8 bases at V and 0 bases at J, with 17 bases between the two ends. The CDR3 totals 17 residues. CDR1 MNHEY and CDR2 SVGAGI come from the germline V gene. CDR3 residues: CASRWGGADSGANVLTF. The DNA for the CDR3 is TGTGCCAGCCGATGGGGCGGGGCCGACTCTGGGGCCAACGTCCTGACTTTC.

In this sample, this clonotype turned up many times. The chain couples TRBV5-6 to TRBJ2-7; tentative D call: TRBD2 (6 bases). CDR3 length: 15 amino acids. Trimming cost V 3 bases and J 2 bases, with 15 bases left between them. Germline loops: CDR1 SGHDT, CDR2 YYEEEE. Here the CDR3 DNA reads TGTGCCAGCAGCTGGGGACGGAGGGACCCCTACGAGCAGTACTTC. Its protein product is CASSWGRRDPYEQYF.

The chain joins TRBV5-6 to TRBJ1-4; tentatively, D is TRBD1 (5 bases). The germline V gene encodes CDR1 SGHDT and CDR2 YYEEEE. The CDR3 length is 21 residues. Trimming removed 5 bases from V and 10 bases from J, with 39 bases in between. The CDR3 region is CASSPRWGTSGSGQAQGKLFF. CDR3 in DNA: TGTGCCAGCAGTCCACGATGGGGGACTAGCGGGTCTGGGCAGGCGCAGGGAAAACTGTTTTTT.

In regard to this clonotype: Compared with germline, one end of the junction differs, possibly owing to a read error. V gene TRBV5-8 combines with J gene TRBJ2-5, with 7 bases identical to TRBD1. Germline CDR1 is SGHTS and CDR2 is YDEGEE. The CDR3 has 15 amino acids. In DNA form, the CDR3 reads TGCGCCAGCAGCTCATATGGGACAGTACAAGAGACCCAGTACTTC. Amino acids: CASSSYGTVQETQYF.

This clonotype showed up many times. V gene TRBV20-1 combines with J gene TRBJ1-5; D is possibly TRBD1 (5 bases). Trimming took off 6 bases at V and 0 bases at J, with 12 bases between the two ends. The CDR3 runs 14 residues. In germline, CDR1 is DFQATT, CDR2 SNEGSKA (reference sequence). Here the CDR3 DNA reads TGCAGTGCAGCTTCCGGGGGTAGCAATCAGCCCCAGCATTTT. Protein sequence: CSAASGGSNQPQHF.

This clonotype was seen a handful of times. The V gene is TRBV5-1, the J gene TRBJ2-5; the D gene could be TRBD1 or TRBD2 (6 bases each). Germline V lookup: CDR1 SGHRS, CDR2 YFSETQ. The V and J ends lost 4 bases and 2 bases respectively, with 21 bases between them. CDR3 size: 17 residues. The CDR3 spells CASSPPGAGRGQETQYF. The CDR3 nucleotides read TGCGCCAGCAGCCCTCCGGGGGCGGGAAGGGGTCAAGAGACCCAGTACTTC. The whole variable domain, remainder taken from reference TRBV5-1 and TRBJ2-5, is KAGVTQTPRYLIKTRGQQVTLSCSPISGHRSVSWYQQTPGQGLQFLFEYFSETQRNKGNFPGRFSGRQFSNSRSEMNVSTLELGDSALYLCASSPPGAGRGQETQYFGPGTRLLVL.

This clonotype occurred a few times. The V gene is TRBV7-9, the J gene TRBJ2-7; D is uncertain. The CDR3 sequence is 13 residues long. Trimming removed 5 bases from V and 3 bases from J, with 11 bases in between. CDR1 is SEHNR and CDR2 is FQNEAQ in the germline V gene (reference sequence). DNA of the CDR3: TGTGCCAGCAGCCTGATTCAGTTCTACGAGCAGTACTTC. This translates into CASSLIQFYEQYF.

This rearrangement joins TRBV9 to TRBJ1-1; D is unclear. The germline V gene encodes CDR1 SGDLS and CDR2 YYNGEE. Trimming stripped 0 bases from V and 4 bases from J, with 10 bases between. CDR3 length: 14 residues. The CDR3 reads CASSVASGSTEAFF. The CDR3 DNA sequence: TGTGCCAGCAGCGTAGCTAGCGGGAGCACTGAAGCTTTCTTT. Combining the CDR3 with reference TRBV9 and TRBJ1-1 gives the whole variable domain DSGVTQTPKHLITATGQRVTLRCSPRSGDLSVYWYQQSLDQGLQFLIQYYNGEERAKGNILERFSAQQFPDLHSELNLSSLELGDSALYFCASSVASGSTEAFFGQGTRLTVV.

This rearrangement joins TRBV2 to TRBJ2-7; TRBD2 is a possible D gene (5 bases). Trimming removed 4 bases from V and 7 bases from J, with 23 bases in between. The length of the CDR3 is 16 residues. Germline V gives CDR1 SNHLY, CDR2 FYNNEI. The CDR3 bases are TGTGCCAGCAGTGGGTCCTGGAGCGGTGACTACAATGAGCAGTACTTC. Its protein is CASSGSWSGDYNEQYF.

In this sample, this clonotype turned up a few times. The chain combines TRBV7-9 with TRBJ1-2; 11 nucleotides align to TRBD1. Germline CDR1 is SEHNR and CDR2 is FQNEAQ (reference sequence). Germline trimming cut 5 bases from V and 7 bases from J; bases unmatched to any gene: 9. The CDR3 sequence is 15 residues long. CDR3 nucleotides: TGTGCCAGCAGCAAGCCGGGACAGGGGGTTCTTGGCTACACCTTC. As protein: CASSKPGQGVLGYTF.

This CDR3 is CASSATSGRAAGELFF. In DNA form, the CDR3 reads TGTGCCAGCAGCGCAACTAGCGGGAGGGCCGCCGGGGAGCTGTTTTTT. The V and J genes are TRBV9 and TRBJ2-2; TRBD2 matches 13 bases. Trimming removed 3 bases from V and 6 bases from J; junction bases left unmatched: 5. The CDR3 totals 16 residues. Germline V gene sequence: CDR1 SGDLS, CDR2 YYNGEE.

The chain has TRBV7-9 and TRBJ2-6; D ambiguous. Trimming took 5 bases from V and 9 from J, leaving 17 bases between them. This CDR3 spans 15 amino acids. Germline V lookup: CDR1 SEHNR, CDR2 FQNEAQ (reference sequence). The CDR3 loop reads CASSPEVVGVNVLTF. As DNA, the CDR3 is TGTGCCAGCAGCCCCGAGGTGGTAGGAGTCAACGTCCTGACTTTC.

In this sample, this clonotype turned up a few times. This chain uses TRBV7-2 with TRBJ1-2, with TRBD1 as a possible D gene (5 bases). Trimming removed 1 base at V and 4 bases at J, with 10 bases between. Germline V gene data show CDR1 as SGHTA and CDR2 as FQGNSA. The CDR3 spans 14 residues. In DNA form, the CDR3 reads TGTGCCAGCAGCTTAGTCAGACAGACCTATGGCTACACCTTC. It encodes CASSLVRQTYGYTF.

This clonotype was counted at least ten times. CDR3 protein: CASSEFGTYSGANVLTF. CDR3 nucleotides: TGTGCCAGCAGTGAATTTGGGACCTACTCTGGGGCCAACGTCCTGACTTTC. The chain joins TRBV6-1 to TRBJ2-6; D could derive from TRBD1 or TRBD2 (5 bases each). V was trimmed by 2 bases and J by 0 bases, leaving 11 bases between them. Germline values: CDR1 MNHNS, CDR2 SASEGT. The CDR3 consists of 17 residues.